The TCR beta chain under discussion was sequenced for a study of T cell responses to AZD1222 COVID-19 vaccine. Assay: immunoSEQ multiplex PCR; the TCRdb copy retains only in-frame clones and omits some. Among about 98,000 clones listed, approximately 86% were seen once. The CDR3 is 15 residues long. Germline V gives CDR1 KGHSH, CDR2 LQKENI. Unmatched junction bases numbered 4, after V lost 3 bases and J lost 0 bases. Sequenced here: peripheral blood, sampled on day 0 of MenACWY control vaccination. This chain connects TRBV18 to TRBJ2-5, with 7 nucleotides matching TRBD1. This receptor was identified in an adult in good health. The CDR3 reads CASSPGGQDQETQYF. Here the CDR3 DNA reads TGTGCCAGCTCACCGGGTGGACAGGACCAAGAGACCCAGTACTTC.